The T cell receptor beta chain described here comes from a study of blood T cell repertoires in COVID-19. Study information: The United States, Italy and Spain were the sources of the acute and convalescent COVID-19 samples. In each case, the material was cDNA or gDNA derived from T cells, B-cell-depleted T cells, or PBMCs.

Germline-derived CDR1 and CDR2 are KGHDR and SFDVKD. The CDR3 loop spans 13 amino acids. Between the trimmed V and J ends, which lost 2 bases and 1 base, there was a span of 4 bases. Participant ages covered about 18 to 89 years across 20 to 25 US areas. Participants' reported clinical history set cohort assignment. Repertoires were generated with immunoSEQ multiplex PCR, while TCRdb's copy carries only in-frame clones and drops some. Of under 250,000 clones listed, approximately 83% are singletons. The specimen was PBMCs or T cells enriched from blood (not recorded which). The gene calls are TRBV24-1 and TRBJ1-1; D is undetermined. The receptor's source is a woman in her fifties or sixties who had been exposed to COVID-19. DNA of the CDR3: TGTGCCACCAGTGATTGGGCGAACACTGAAGCTTTCTTT. Its protein is CATSDWANTEAFF.